Below, 23 T cell receptor beta chains from the same sample are listed, as sequenced in a study of T cells in women clearing cervical HPV infection. The protocol was immunoSEQ multiplex PCR, while the TCRdb copy is restricted to in-frame clones and leaves out a portion. Found here are some 40,000 clones; the top ten clones hold 1.2%. Sequenced sample: blood buffy coat. These receptors came from a woman between 18 and 75 years old with a cervical HPV16 infection that either progressed to CIN3+ or cleared (not recorded which).

A remark on this clone: Sequencing ends 3 residues short of the CDR3 end; the germline J gene provides the rest. The chain has TRBV6-2 or TRBV6-3 and TRBJ1-5; D gene ambiguous. CDR1 is MNHEY, CDR2 SVGEGT, per germline. Trimming cost V 0 bases and J 9 bases, with 12 bases left between them. The CDR3 is made up of 14 amino acids. The part of the CDR3 DNA that was read is TGTGCCAGCAGTTACTCGCGCGCTACCGGGCCC. Its translation: CASSYSRATGP. The full CDR3 sequence reads CASSYSRATGPQHF.

Concerning this clone: The read falls 3 residues short of the CDR3 end, and the missing part is taken from the germline J gene. The V gene is TRBV30, the J gene TRBJ2-3; maybe TRBD1 (6 bases). This CDR3 region has 13 residues. Trimming left V 5 bases short and J 6 bases short, with 15 bases between. The germline CDR1 and CDR2 sequences are GTSNPN and SVGIG (reference sequence). The CDR3 protein is CAWGRDIEDTQYF. CDR3 bases read: TGTGCCTGGGGCCGGGACATCGAGGATACG.

About this clone: The CDR3 extends 3 residues past the end of the read, so its final part is completed from the germline J gene. This chain uses TRBV20-1 with TRBJ2-5, with 10 bases identical to TRBD1. The CDR3 has 13 amino acids. Trimming cost V 5 bases and J 5 bases; bases outside gene matches: 5. Germline V gene lookup returns CDR1 DFQATT and CDR2 SNEGSKA (reference sequence). The chain's CDR3 is CSAPDRGWETQYF. The DNA read from the CDR3 is TGCAGTGCTCCGGACAGGGGGTGGGAGACC.

For this clone: The CDR3 end falls 3 residues outside the read, so it is completed with the germline J gene. The chain uses TRBV20-1 and TRBJ1-6; D is possibly TRBD1 (5 bases). V was clipped by 3 bases and J by 10 bases, with 10 bases between them. This CDR3 comprises 12 residues. Per germline, CDR1 DFQATT and CDR2 SNEGSKA (reference sequence). CDR3 sequence reads: CSASQGESPLHF. Partial CDR3 DNA: TGCAGTGCTAGTCAGGGCGAGTCACCC.

Regarding this clone: With the read ending 3 residues before the CDR3 end, the germline J gene is used to fill in that end. The chain has TRBV2 and TRBJ2-5, with 7 bases identical to TRBD2. The CDR3 extends over 14 amino acids. Losses at the gene ends were 3 bases for V and 4 bases for J; bases not matched to a gene: 5. The V gene's germline CDR1 is SNHLY and CDR2 FYNNEI. The CDR3 region is CASSEKGGRETQYF. The CDR3 bases that were read are TGTGCCAGCAGTGAGAAGGGCGGGAGAGAGACC.

As to this clone: The DNA ends 3 residues before the CDR3 does, and the rest of the CDR3 is filled in from the germline J gene. The chain is built from TRBV12-3 or TRBV12-4 and TRBJ1-6; the D gene is possibly TRBD1 (6 bases). The CDR3 has 15 amino acids. V was clipped by 5 bases and J by 10 bases, with 18 bases between them. CDR3 loop: CASSRRGALGSPLHF. The sequenced CDR3 bases are TGTGCCAGCAGTCGTCGGGGGGCGCTTGGCTCACCC.

To note about this clone: The CDR3 end is not reached by the read, which stops 3 residues before it; the germline J gene fills it in. The rearrangement links TRBV20-1 to TRBJ2-2, with a possible D match to TRBD1 (7 bases). Germline assignment: CDR1 DFQATT and CDR2 SNEGSKA (reference sequence). The CDR3 contains 13 residues. V was pared by 3 bases and J by 7 bases, with 12 bases between. CDR3 bases read: TGCAGTGCTAGGGAGGGGGCGGGCGGGGAG. Residues: CSAREGAGGE. In full, the CDR3 is CSAREGAGGELFF.

Comments on this clone: The read terminates 3 residues ahead of where the CDR3 ends, so the germline J gene completes it. The J gene is TRBJ2-2, the V gene TRBV20-1; 11 bases match TRBD2. The germline V gene has CDR1 DFQATT and CDR2 SNEGSKA (reference sequence). The trim removed 5 bases at V and 7 bases at J, leaving 15 bases unmatched. The length of the CDR3 is 17 residues. CDR3 amino acids: CSARPLAGGPVVGELFF. The sequenced part of the CDR3 DNA is TGCAGTGCTCGCCCTTTAGCGGGGGGGCCTGTTGTCGGGGAG.

As regards this clone: The CDR3 extends 3 residues past the end of the read, so its final part is completed from the germline J gene. This chain connects TRBV7-3 to TRBJ1-2; TRBD1 matches at 10 bases. Germline CDR1 is SGHTA and CDR2 is FQGTGA. The CDR3 extends over 15 amino acids. The sequenced CDR3 bases are TGTGCCAGCAGCCCGCCGGGACAGGGGTTCAATGAC. Protein product: CASSPPGQGFND. The complete CDR3 reads CASSPPGQGFNDYTF.

A word on this clone: The sequenced fragment ends 3 residues before the CDR3 boundary, so the rest is inferred from the germline J gene. This rearrangement joins TRBV6-2 or TRBV6-3 to TRBJ2-1, with TRBD1 identical over 7 bases. J lost 6 bases, V lost 6 bases, and 11 bases had no gene match. Germline V CDR1 and CDR2: MNHEY, SVGEGT. The CDR3 runs to 15 residues. The CDR3 sequence: CASRNSGGEGNEQFF. CDR3 bases read: TGTGCCAGCAGGAACTCAGGGGGTGAGGGCAATGAG.

Note on this clone: The read ends 3 residues shy of where the CDR3 ends; the end is completed using the germline J gene. The rearrangement joins TRBV5-1 to TRBJ2-7; the match to TRBD1 covers 9 bases. Looked up from germline, CDR1 is SGHRS and CDR2 is YFSETQ. The CDR3 extends over 14 amino acids. Losses at the gene ends were 6 bases for V and 2 bases for J; bases not matched to a gene: 6. The CDR3 protein is CASNTGTGPYEQYF. Incomplete CDR3 DNA: TGCGCCAGCAATACCGGGACAGGGCCCTACGAG. The whole variable domain, remainder taken from reference TRBV5-1 and TRBJ2-7, is KAGVTQTPRYLIKTRGQQVTLSCSPISGHRSVSWYQQTPGQGLQFLFEYFSETQRNKGNFPGRFSGRQFSNSRSEMNVSTLELGDSALYLCASNTGTGPYEQYFGPGTRLTVT.

On this clone itself: The DNA ends 3 residues before the CDR3 does, and the rest of the CDR3 is filled in from the germline J gene. J is TRBJ1-2 and V is TRBV7-9; the D is unclear. V was shortened by 5 bases and J by 4 bases, with 11 bases between the two germline ends. The CDR3 is 13 amino acids. Germline CDR1 and CDR2: SEHNR and FQNEAQ (reference sequence). The CDR3 bases that were read are TGTGCCAGCAGCCCACGGGTTGGCTATGGC. It codes for CASSPRVGYG. The complete CDR3 sequence is CASSPRVGYGYTF.

On this clone: The read halts 3 residues ahead of the CDR3 end, with the missing end drawn from the germline J gene. The V call is TRBV19, the J call TRBJ2-5; TRBD1 aligns across 9 bases. This CDR3 contains 14 residues. V gave up 9 bases and J gave up 1 base; unmatched junction bases: 6. CDR1 and CDR2 from the germline V gene are LNHDA and SQIVND (reference sequence). The CDR3 region is CASSDRGGQETQYF. The sequenced part of the CDR3 DNA is TGTGCCAGCTCGGACAGGGGAGGCCAAGAGACC.

Points on this clone: The read halts 3 residues ahead of the CDR3 end, with the missing end drawn from the germline J gene. V is TRBV7-6 and J is TRBJ1-4; D is perhaps TRBD1 (5 bases). The germline V gene encodes CDR1 SGHVS and CDR2 FNYEAQ. CDR3 length: 13 residues. CDR3 residues: CASSPDWGEVLFF. Incomplete CDR3 DNA: TGTGCCAGCAGCCCCGACTGGGGGGAGGTA.

Turning to this clone: The CDR3 extends 3 residues past the end of the read, so its final part is completed from the germline J gene. The chain links TRBV4-1 to TRBJ2-3, with 11 bases fitting TRBD2. There are 15 residues in the CDR3. Germline V gives CDR1 MGHRA, CDR2 YSYEKL. V lost 4 bases and J lost 6; bases outside the gene matches: 6. CDR3 loop: CASSPLAGDSDTQYF. CDR3 DNA (partial): TGCGCCAGCAGCCCACTAGCGGGAGACTCTGATACG.

Worth noting for this clone: The read ends 3 residues early relative to the CDR3; the germline J gene fills the gap. The V call is TRBV10-3, the J call TRBJ2-1, with TRBD2 identical over 8 bases. CDR3 size: 13 residues. CDR1 is ENHRY and CDR2 is SYGVKD in the germline V gene. The junction had 7 bases not matched to a gene; V was cut back by 7 bases and J by 8 bases. CDR3 bases read: TGTGCCATCACCGCGGGGGGCAGCGATGAG. The encoded protein is CAITAGGSDE. The whole CDR3 reads CAITAGGSDEQFF.

On this clone itself: The read stops 3 residues short of the end of the CDR3; the missing end is completed from the germline J gene. V is TRBV9 and J is TRBJ2-1, with 7 bases aligning to TRBD2. J gave up 7 bases and V 0 bases, and 1 base lay outside the gene matches. This CDR3 contains 13 residues. Germline-derived CDR1 and CDR2 are SGDLS and YYNGEE. The CDR3 reads CASSVGGGNEQFF. Incomplete CDR3 DNA: TGTGCCAGCAGCGTAGGGGGGGGGAATGAG. Filled out from reference TRBV9 and TRBJ2-1, the complete variable domain reads DSGVTQTPKHLITATGQRVTLRCSPRSGDLSVYWYQQSLDQGLQFLIQYYNGEERAKGNILERFSAQQFPDLHSELNLSSLELGDSALYFCASSVGGGNEQFFGPGTRLTVL.

CDR3 loop: CASSIGRGVPNTEAFF. The part of the CDR3 DNA that was read is TGTGCCAGTAGTATAGGCAGGGGAGTCCCGAACACTGAA. The V gene is TRBV19, the J gene TRBJ1-1, with D tentatively TRBD1 (6 bases). Read sequence stops 3 residues before the CDR3 end, and the germline J gene provides the missing end. The CDR3 totals 16 residues. Germline CDR1 reads LNHDA; CDR2 reads SQIVND (reference sequence). Trimming took off 1 base at V and 1 base at J, with 13 bases between the two ends.

Points on this clone: The CDR3 extends 3 residues past the end of the read, so its final part is completed from the germline J gene. The chain combines TRBV29-1 with TRBJ1-4; 8 positions agree with TRBD1. CDR1 and CDR2 from the germline V gene are SQVTM and ANQGSEA. The V gene end was trimmed by 5 bases and the J gene end by 8 bases; junction bases not matched to a gene: 10. The CDR3 sequence is 14 residues long. The sequenced CDR3 bases are TGCAGCGTTCGGATTCAGGGGGCGCGGGAAAAA. It yields the protein CSVRIQGAREK. The CDR3 in full is CSVRIQGAREKLFF.

The CDR3 sequence: CASRGLAGEDEQYF. The CDR3 DNA, read in part, is TGTGCCAGCAGGGGACTAGCGGGAGAGGACGAG. J is TRBJ2-7 and V is TRBV6-2 or TRBV6-3, with TRBD2 matching 14 bases. The read gets to within 3 residues of the CDR3 end, and the germline J gene fills in the rest. Germline V CDR1 and CDR2: MNHEY, SVGEGT. CDR3 length equals 14 residues. V shed 6 bases and J 5 bases; nucleotides not matched to a gene: 3.

For this clone: The read halts 3 residues ahead of the CDR3 end, with the missing end drawn from the germline J gene. This chain uses TRBV29-1 with TRBJ2-5; TRBD1 might be the D (6 bases). Trimming shortened V by 6 bases and J by 0 bases, and 8 bases separated the two germline ends. Germline CDR1 is SQVTM and CDR2 is ANQGSEA. The CDR3 sequence is 12 residues long. The CDR3 DNA, read in part, is TGCAGCGTCGGGACAAACCAAGAGACC. Its protein is CSVGTNQET. The entire CDR3 sequence reads CSVGTNQETQYF.

To note about this clone: From the germline J gene comes the end of the CDR3, since the read stops 3 residues before it. The chain recombines TRBV19 with TRBJ2-5; the match to TRBD1 covers 8 bases. From germline, CDR1 is LNHDA and CDR2 SQIVND (reference sequence). The CDR3 has 13 residues. With V trimmed by 1 base and J by 5 bases, 0 bases remained unmatched. The CDR3 bases that were read are TGTGCCAGTAGTATAGGACAGGGGGAGACC. It encodes CASSIGQGET. The complete CDR3 sequence is CASSIGQGETQYF. Full variable domain (missing parts from reference TRBV19 and TRBJ2-5): DGGITQSPKYLFRKEGQNVTLSCEQNLNHDAMYWYRQDPGQGLRLIYYSQIVNDFQKGDIAEGYSVSREKKESFPLTVTSAQKNPTAFYLCASSIGQGETQYFGPGTRLLVL.

About this clone: From the germline J gene comes the end of the CDR3, since the read stops 3 residues before it. The V gene is TRBV5-6, the J gene TRBJ2-5, with 11 bases matching TRBD1. Germline CDR1 reads SGHDT; CDR2 reads YYEEEE. The trim removed 4 bases at V and 5 bases at J, leaving 4 bases unmatched. The CDR3 covers 14 residues. CDR3 loop: CASSGQGAIETQYF. The CDR3 DNA, read in part, is TGTGCCAGCAGCGGACAGGGGGCTATTGAGACC.